This T cell receptor beta chain appears in the sequencing data of a study of radiation and T cells in renal cell carcinoma. Findings of the study overall: From baseline, blood top tumor clonotypes peaked at 2 weeks post-radiation.

To note about this clone: Antigen unknown.

Time point specified: baseline pretreatment blood. Described treatment: 15 Gy SBRT to primary tumor, nephrectomy 4 weeks later. Some clones are missing from TCRdb's copy, which holds only in-frame ones; the method was immunoSEQ multiplex PCR. This sample has 120,000 to 150,000 clones; about 87% occur once, and the top ten carry roughly 4%. From germline, CDR1 is DFQATT and CDR2 SNEGSKA (reference sequence). This CDR3 region has 10 residues. Between the trimmed V and J ends, which lost 5 bases and 6 bases, there was a span of 6 bases. The chain couples TRBV20-1 to TRBJ2-3; D gene ambiguous. The receptor comes from an older woman with renal cell carcinoma. The starting material was blood, obtained from a patient whose treatment included radiotherapy and nephrectomy. Written as DNA, the CDR3 is TGCAGTGCTGGACCGGATACGCAGTATTTT. This translates into CSAGPDTQYF.